Detailed here is one T cell receptor (beta chain). The sample is drawn from a study of blood T cell repertoires in COVID-19. For the study at large: Samples came from the United States, Italy and Spain, spanning acute and convalescent COVID-19. Sources were T cells, B-cell-depleted T cells, or PBMCs; the material itself was cDNA or gDNA.

The germline gives CDR1 SGDLS, CDR2 YYNGEE. The CDR3 length is 14 residues. Trimming took off 3 bases at V and 1 base at J, with 10 bases between the two ends. Method: immunoSEQ multiplex PCR; TCRdb's copy keeps in-frame clones and lacks some. The repertoire consists of approximately 270,000 clones, with 89% occurring once and the leading ten covering 2% to 2.5%. The clonotype originates from a man aged 50 or older with acute or convalescent COVID-19. J is TRBJ2-5 and V is TRBV9; D is possibly TRBD2 (6 bases). The sequencing sample was made of peripheral blood. The CDR3 DNA reads as TGTGCCAGCAGCGGCGCGGGGATCCAAGAGACCCAGTACTTC. Translation gives CASSGAGIQETQYF.